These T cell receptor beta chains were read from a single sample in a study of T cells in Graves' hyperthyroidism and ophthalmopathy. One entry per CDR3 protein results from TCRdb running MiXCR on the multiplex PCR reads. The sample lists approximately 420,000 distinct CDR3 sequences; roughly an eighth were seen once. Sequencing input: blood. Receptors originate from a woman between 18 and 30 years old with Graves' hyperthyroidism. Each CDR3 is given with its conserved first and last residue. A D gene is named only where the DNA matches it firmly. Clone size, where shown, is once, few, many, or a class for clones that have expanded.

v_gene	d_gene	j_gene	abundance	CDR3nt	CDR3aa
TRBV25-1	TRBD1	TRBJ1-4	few	TGTGCCAGCAGTGAAGCCGGGACAGGGTACAGACTGTTTTTT	CASSEAGTGYRLFF
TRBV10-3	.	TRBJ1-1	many	TGTGCCATCAGACACAGGGAGTTGGGCACTGAAGCTTTCTTT	CAIRHRELGTEAFF
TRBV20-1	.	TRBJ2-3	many	TGCAGTGCTAGTGGAGTCCTCCTGGCCGGCACAGATACGCAGTATTTT	CSASGVLLAGTDTQYF
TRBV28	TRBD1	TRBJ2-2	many	TGTGCCAGCAGCCCGTCCGGGACAGGGGGCCCCGCGAACACCGGGGAGCTGTTTTTT	CASSPSGTGGPANTGELFF
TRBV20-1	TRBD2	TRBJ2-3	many	TGCAGTGCTAGTTCGGGGACTAGACCCCCAGATACGCAGTATTTT	CSASSGTRPPDTQYF
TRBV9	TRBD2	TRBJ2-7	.	TGTGCCAGCAGCCCCGGGGGGGATGGGGGCGAGCAGTACTTC	CASSPGGDGGEQYF
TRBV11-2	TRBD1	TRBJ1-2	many	TGTGCCAGCAGCGGGCAGGACAGGGGGCTCTATGGCTACACCTTC	CASSGQDRGLYGYTF
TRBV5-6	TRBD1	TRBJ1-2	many	TGTGCCAGCAGCTTGGGTGATTTAGCGGGGACAGGCTATGGCTACACCTTC	CASSLGDLAGTGYGYTF
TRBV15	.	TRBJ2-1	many	TGTGCCACCAGCAGAGAAGTTAGTCCAACGAATGAGCAGTTCTTC	CATSREVSPTNEQFF
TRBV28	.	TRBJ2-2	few	TGTGCCAGCAGTTGGGGGAGGGGGACCGGGGAGCTGTTTTTT	CASSWGRGTGELFF
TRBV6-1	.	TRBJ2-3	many	TGTGCCAGCAAACTAGCTCCCCCCGATACGCAGTATTTT	CASKLAPPDTQYF
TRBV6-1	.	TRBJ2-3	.	TGTGCCAGCAGTCCGACGGGGCCCTGGGGTCACGATACGCAGTATTTT	CASSPTGPWGHDTQYF
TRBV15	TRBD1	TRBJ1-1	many	TGTGCCACCAGCAAGGGGCAGGGCCCACAGGGGATGAACACTGAAGCTTTCTTT	CATSKGQGPQGMNTEAFF
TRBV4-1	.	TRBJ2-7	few	TGCGCCAGCAGCCAACTTCCGGCCGACTCGGACGAGCAGTACTTC	CASSQLPADSDEQYF
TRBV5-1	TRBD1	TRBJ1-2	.	TGCGCCAGCAGCTTGGGACAGGGCTTCGGGGGGGTGTATGGCTACACCTTC	CASSLGQGFGGVYGYTF
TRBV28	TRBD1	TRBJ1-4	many	TGTGCCAGTGCAGGGGGCGGCGAAAAACTGTTTTTT	CASAGGGEKLFF
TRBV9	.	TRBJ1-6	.	TGTGCCAGCAGCCCGGGGGAAGGTAATTCACCCCTCCACTTT	CASSPGEGNSPLHF
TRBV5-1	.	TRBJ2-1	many	TGCGCCAGCAGCTATAGCAATGAGCAGTTCTTC	CASSYSNEQFF
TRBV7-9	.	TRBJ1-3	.	TGTGCCAGCAGCCCCGCCCTGAGGGAAGACTCTGGAAACACCATATATTTT	CASSPALREDSGNTIYF
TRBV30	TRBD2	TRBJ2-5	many	TGTGCCTGGAGAAGGGCGGGAGGTCAAGAGACCCAGTACTTC	CAWRRAGGQETQYF
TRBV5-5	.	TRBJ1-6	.	TGCGCCAGCAGCTTCGGGGCTCTAAATTCACCCCTCCACTTT	CASSFGALNSPLHF
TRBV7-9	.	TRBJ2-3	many	TGTGCCAGCGTTTGGGGCGCACCAGGGCGTGACAGCAGCACAGATACGCAGTATTTT	CASVWGAPGRDSSTDTQYF
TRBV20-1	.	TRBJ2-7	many	TGCAGTGCTTACCGCCCGACAGATAGCCTATACGAGCAGTACTTC	CSAYRPTDSLYEQYF
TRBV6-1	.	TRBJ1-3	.	TGTGCCAGCAGCGAACTGTCGACCTCTGGAAACACCATATATTTT	CASSELSTSGNTIYF
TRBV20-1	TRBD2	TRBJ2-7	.	TGCAGCGGGACTAGCGGGAGTTTCGGCGAGCAGTACTTC	CSGTSGSFGEQYF
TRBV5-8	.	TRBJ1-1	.	TGTGCCAGCAGCTGGGGCCCGACAGTAACTGAAGCTTTCTTT	CASSWGPTVTEAFF
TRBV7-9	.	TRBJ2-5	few	TGTGCCAGCAGCCAGGGACTCCGTAACAAAGAGACCCAGTACTTC	CASSQGLRNKETQYF
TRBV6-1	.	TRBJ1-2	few	TGTGCCAGCAGCGACCTCCTTTGGGGCTATGGCTACACCTTC	CASSDLLWGYGYTF
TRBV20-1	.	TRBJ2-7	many	TGCAGTGCTAGAAGGTCCAGCGGACCCTACGAGCAGTACTTC	CSARRSSGPYEQYF
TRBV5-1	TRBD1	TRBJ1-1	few	TGCGCCAGCAGCTTGGATTGGTTGGGGACAGGGCGTACTGAAGCTTTCTTT	CASSLDWLGTGRTEAFF
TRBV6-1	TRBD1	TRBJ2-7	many	TGTGCCAGCAGTGCAGGACAGGTTACCTACGAGCAGTACTTC	CASSAGQVTYEQYF
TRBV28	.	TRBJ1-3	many	TGTGCCAGCAGTTTAGAGGCGAACTCTGGAAACACCATATATTTT	CASSLEANSGNTIYF
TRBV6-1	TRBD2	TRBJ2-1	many	TGTGCCAGCACCAGACTAGCGAAGTACAATGAGCAGTTCTTC	CASTRLAKYNEQFF
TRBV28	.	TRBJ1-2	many	TGTGCCAGCGGAATTCTCGACGGCTACACCTTC	CASGILDGYTF
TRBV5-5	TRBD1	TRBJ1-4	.	TGTGCCAGCAGCTTGGACAGGGGGAAGGGTGAAAAACTGTTTTTT	CASSLDRGKGEKLFF
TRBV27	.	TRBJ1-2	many	TGTGCCAGCAGTTTAGGCAGGCTATATGGCTACACCTTC	CASSLGRLYGYTF
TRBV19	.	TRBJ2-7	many	TGTGCCAGTAGTACCGACAGTGCCCCGGAGCAGTACTTC	CASSTDSAPEQYF
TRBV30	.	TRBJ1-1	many	TGTGCCTGGAGTGACGGGTTGGGAGGGAGCCGGAACACTGAAGCTTTCTTT	CAWSDGLGGSRNTEAFF
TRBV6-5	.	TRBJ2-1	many	TGTGCCAGCAGTTACAAGGGACATTCCTACAATGAGCAGTTCTTC	CASSYKGHSYNEQFF
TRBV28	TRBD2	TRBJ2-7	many	TGTGCCAGCAGTTCGGGACTAGCGGGGGGTGGCAAGCAGTACTTC	CASSSGLAGGGKQYF
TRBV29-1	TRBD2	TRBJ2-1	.	TGCAGCGTTGAAAATCCACGGGAGGGTTCCTACAATGAGCAGTTCTTC	CSVENPREGSYNEQFF
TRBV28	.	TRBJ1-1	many	TGTGCCAGCAGTTTAGGTCGAACGAACACTGAAGCTTTCTTT	CASSLGRTNTEAFF
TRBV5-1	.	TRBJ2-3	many	TGCGCCAGCAGCCTCCAGACGGAACGGGATACGCAGTATTTT	CASSLQTERDTQYF
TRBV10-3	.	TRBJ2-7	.	TGTGCCATCAGTGCTTCAGGGGTTAGCTACGAGCAGTACTTC	CAISASGVSYEQYF
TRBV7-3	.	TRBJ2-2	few	TGTGCCAGCAGCCCAACCTCTGGGGGCACCGGGGAGCTGTTTTTT	CASSPTSGGTGELFF
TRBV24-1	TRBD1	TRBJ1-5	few	TGTGCCACCAGTGGAGGGGGCGGTTCACCCCAGCATTTT	CATSGGGGSPQHF
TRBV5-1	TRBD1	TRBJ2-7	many	TGCGCCAGCAGCTTCCGGGACAGTGGTTTATCCTACGAGCAGTACTTC	CASSFRDSGLSYEQYF
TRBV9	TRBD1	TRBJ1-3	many	TGTGCCAGCAGCGGAGGACAGGGGTCTGGAAACACCATATATTTT	CASSGGQGSGNTIYF
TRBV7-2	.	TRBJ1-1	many	TGTGCCAGCAGCTTACATGGGGACACTGAAGCTTTCTTT	CASSLHGDTEAFF
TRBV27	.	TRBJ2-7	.	TGTGCCAGCCGTCGAAGCGGCGACGCCTACGAGCAGTACTTC	CASRRSGDAYEQYF
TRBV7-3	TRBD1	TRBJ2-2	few	TGTGCCACCGCGCAGGGGGCGGGTCACGGGGAGCTGTTTTTT	CATAQGAGHGELFF
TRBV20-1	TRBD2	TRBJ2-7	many	TGCAGTGCTAGGAGCCTCTTGCGGGAGGGATCCTACGAGCAGTACTTC	CSARSLLREGSYEQYF
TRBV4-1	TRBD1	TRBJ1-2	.	TGCGCCAGCAGCCAACCCCCGGGACAGATATCCTATGGCTACACCTTC	CASSQPPGQISYGYTF
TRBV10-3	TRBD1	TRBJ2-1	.	TGTGCCATCAGCACAGGGGATAGTGAGCAGTTCTTC	CAISTGDSEQFF